Shown below are 8 T cell receptor beta chains from a single sample sequenced in a study of regulatory T cells in long-lasting Graves disease. With iRepertoire HTBI primers and Arm-PCR of CDR3 regions, TCR beta libraries were built. TCRdb re-called the multiplex PCR reads with MiXCR, one entry per CDR3 protein. The data contain hundreds of thousands of distinct CDR3 sequences, around 15% of them singletons. Described time point: newly diagnosed GD, antithyroid drugs for less than 3 months. The authors made the TCR library using RNA they extracted from PBMCs. The sample was also reused in another study, on T cells in Graves' hyperthyroidism and ophthalmopathy.

The sample in question was peripheral blood mononuclear cells (PBMCs), obtained at new diagnosis, from a patient treated with antithyroid drugs. The receptor source for this set is a woman aged 30 to 39 with Graves disease.

In this sample, this clonotype turned up many times. The chain carries TRBV28 and TRBJ1-5; 7 bases are shared with TRBD1. Looked up from germline, CDR1 is MDHEN and CDR2 is SYDVKM. CDR3 length equals 15 residues. Trimming cost V 6 bases and J 5 bases; bases outside gene matches: 10. The CDR3 spells CASSVDRVPHQPQHF. The CDR3 DNA follows: TGTGCCAGCAGCGTCGACAGGGTCCCGCATCAGCCCCAGCATTTT.

This clonotype has ten or more counts. The chain is built from TRBV12-3 or TRBV12-4 and TRBJ2-5; D is unresolved. Deletions cut 7 bases from V and 7 bases from J, with 10 bases between. CDR3 size: 11 residues. The CDR3 sequence is CASNRAGTQYF. The DNA for the CDR3 is TGTGCCAGCAACCGAGCCGGGACCCAGTACTTC.

V gene TRBV29-1 combines with J gene TRBJ2-7; D gene unclear. The CDR3 spans 11 residues. CDR1 is SQVTM and CDR2 is ANQGSEA in the germline V gene. Deletions cut 7 bases from V and 7 bases from J, with 14 bases between. CDR3 coding DNA: TGCAGCGGGCTGGCAGGCTGGGAGCAGTACTTC. Protein sequence: CSGLAGWEQYF.

The rearrangement links TRBV7-9 to TRBJ1-1; D may be TRBD1 (6 bases). Germline V CDR1 and CDR2: SEHNR, FQNEAQ (reference sequence). The CDR3 runs to 17 residues. V was clipped by 3 bases and J by 1 base, with 18 bases between them. CDR3 region: CASSFGGAGQQNTEAFF. The CDR3 DNA reads as TGTGCCAGCAGCTTTGGGGGGGCGGGTCAGCAGAACACTGAAGCTTTCTTT.

V is TRBV30 and J is TRBJ1-5, with D possibly matching TRBD1 (6 bases). V shed 2 bases and J shed 5 bases, with 10 bases lying between them. This CDR3 is 13 amino acids long. Germline V gives CDR1 GTSNPN, CDR2 SVGIG (reference sequence). The CDR3 region is CAWSPYRDQPQHF. The CDR3 nucleotides are TGTGCCTGGAGTCCATACAGGGATCAGCCCCAGCATTTT.

This clonotype occurred a few times. CDR3 sequence reads: CSARGTGGNEQFF. The CDR3 coding sequence is TGCAGCGCCCGTGGGACAGGGGGCAATGAGCAGTTCTTC. V is TRBV29-1 and J is TRBJ2-1; 11 bases agree with TRBD1. This CDR3 is built from 13 residues. The V and J ends lost 7 bases and 6 bases, in that order; junction bases with no gene match: 5. The V gene's germline CDR1 is SQVTM and CDR2 ANQGSEA.

In its sample, this clonotype was seen a few times. V and J are TRBV6-1 and TRBJ1-3; a weak D match, TRBD1 (6 bases). CDR3 length: 15 residues. Deletions cut 5 bases from V and 1 base from J, with 12 bases between. The germline V gene encodes CDR1 MNHNS and CDR2 SASEGT. This CDR3 reads CASSPDRLSGNTIYF. As DNA, the CDR3 is TGTGCCAGCAGTCCCGACAGGCTATCTGGAAACACCATATATTTT.

This clonotype was observed at least ten times. The chain couples TRBV5-5 to TRBJ2-3; possibly TRBD2 for D (5 bases). The CDR3 sequence is 15 residues long. Germline V lookup: CDR1 SGHKS, CDR2 YYEKEE (reference sequence). Trimming removed 4 bases at V and 0 bases at J, with 12 bases between. CDR3 sequence reads: CASSTGLLSTDTQYF. CDR3 sequence (DNA): TGTGCCAGCAGCACCGGACTCCTCAGCACAGATACGCAGTATTTT.